This T cell receptor beta chain was captured in a study of blood T cell repertoires in COVID-19. As for the study in general: Whether acute or convalescent, the COVID-19 samples came from the United States, Italy and Spain.

Participants, roughly 18 to 89 years old, spanned fewer than 25 US areas. In the original workflow: Reference gene primer amplification in the assay estimated nucleated cell counts. Assay used: immunoSEQ multiplex PCR; TCRdb lists only in-frame clones, some missing. The V and J calls and clone size are taken from that table; D and trimming were inferred from the DNA. The sample holds over 150,000 clones, 75% to 90% seen once. Germline V gene data show CDR1 as KGHDR and CDR2 as SFDVKD. CDR3 length equals 16 residues. After removal of 2 bases from V and 1 base from J, the junction contained 1 base not matched to a gene.

The receptor was isolated from a woman aged 55-70 years who had recovered from COVID-19. The sequenced sample consisted of PBMCs or T cells enriched from blood (not recorded which). This rearrangement joins TRBV24-1 to TRBJ2-1, with TRBD2 matching over 10 bases. The CDR3, as DNA: TGTGCCACCAGTGATTCACTAGCGGGGTCCTACAATGAGCAGTTCTTC. Translation: CATSDSLAGSYNEQFF.